This T cell receptor beta chain emerged from a study of technical replicates of blood from several donors. Trimming took off 0 bases at V and 2 bases at J, with 8 bases between the two ends. This CDR3 is built from 14 residues. CDR1 SGDLS and CDR2 YYNGEE come from the germline V gene. TCRdb's copy holds only in-frame clones and misses some; the assay was immunoSEQ multiplex PCR. The sample contains more than 75,000 clones, roughly 94% of which appear only once. This clonotype was sampled from a human donor in good health. The sample consisted of T cells isolated from PBMCs. This chain joins TRBV9 and TRBJ1-1; possibly TRBD1 for D (6 bases). The CDR3 here is CASSVGGHNTEAFF. The DNA for the CDR3 is TGTGCCAGCAGCGTAGGGGGACACAACACTGAAGCTTTCTTT.